These T cell receptor beta chains were read from a single sample in a study of blood T cell repertoires in COVID-19. Sequenced by immunoSEQ multiplex PCR; TCRdb stores in-frame clones only, minus some. The sample includes about 72,000 clones, roughly 90% of them seen just once. Material: peripheral blood. Receptor source: a middle-aged man with acute or convalescent COVID-19. The CDR3 runs from the conserved cysteine through the conserved F or W. A D gene is named only where the DNA matches it firmly. Where a row states a size, it is once, few, many or the class of an expanded clone; other rows omit it.

d_gene: TRBD1; v_gene: TRBV4-2; abundance: .; j_gene: TRBJ2-7; CDR3aa: CASSTKLDRAGYEQYF; CDR3nt: TGTGCCAGCAGCACCAAGTTGGACAGGGCGGGCTACGAGCAGTACTTC
d_gene: TRBD2; v_gene: TRBV11-2; abundance: once; j_gene: TRBJ2-7; CDR3aa: CASSPRTSGGSYEQYF; CDR3nt: TGTGCCAGCAGCCCGCGGACTAGCGGGGGTTCCTACGAGCAGTACTTC
d_gene: .; v_gene: TRBV29-1; abundance: .; j_gene: TRBJ2-7; CDR3aa: CSVKGAYLNEQYF; CDR3nt: TGCAGCGTTAAAGGGGCCTATCTCAACGAGCAGTACTTC
d_gene: .; v_gene: TRBV6-2/TRBV6-3; abundance: .; j_gene: TRBJ1-1; CDR3aa: CASSYPAQGWGEAFF; CDR3nt: TGTGCCAGCAGTTACCCCGCACAGGGTTGGGGTGAAGCTTTCTTT
d_gene: .; v_gene: TRBV15; abundance: .; j_gene: TRBJ2-5; CDR3aa: CATGGLTQETQYF; CDR3nt: TGTGCCACCGGCGGACTCACCCAAGAGACCCAGTACTTC
d_gene: .; v_gene: TRBV12-5; abundance: .; j_gene: TRBJ2-3; CDR3aa: CASGRQGREDTQYF; CDR3nt: TGTGCTAGTGGGCGGCAGGGCAGGGAAGATACGCAGTATTTT
d_gene: .; v_gene: TRBV27; abundance: .; j_gene: TRBJ1-2; CDR3aa: CASSPSGGGYGYTF; CDR3nt: TGTGCCAGCAGTCCCTCCGGGGGAGGCTATGGCTACACCTTC
d_gene: .; v_gene: TRBV11-3; abundance: .; j_gene: TRBJ2-2; CDR3aa: CASSFGTNTGELFF; CDR3nt: TGTGCCAGCAGCTTCGGGACGAACACCGGGGAGCTGTTTTTT
d_gene: .; v_gene: TRBV7-9; abundance: .; j_gene: TRBJ1-3; CDR3aa: CASSLAYTESSGNTIYF; CDR3nt: TGTGCCAGCAGCTTAGCGTACACAGAGAGCTCTGGAAACACCATATATTTT
d_gene: TRBD1; v_gene: TRBV24-1; abundance: .; j_gene: TRBJ2-7; CDR3aa: CATSEGQGFEEQYF; CDR3nt: TGTGCCACCAGTGAGGGACAGGGGTTTGAGGAGCAGTACTTC